This T cell receptor (beta chain) was identified in a study of control samples from healthy donors and cancer patients. Some clones are missing from TCRdb's copy, which holds only in-frame ones; the method was immunoSEQ multiplex PCR. The sample contains 90,000 to 130,000 clones, roughly 90% of which appear only once. The V and J ends lost 4 bases and 7 bases, in that order; junction bases with no gene match: 6. CDR1 is SGHRS, CDR2 YFSETQ, per germline. The CDR3 runs 15 residues. Sequences were obtained from PBMCs. This chain connects TRBV5-1 to TRBJ1-4; 11 bases agree with TRBD1. The sequence was obtained from a woman aged 55-70 years with lung cancer. CDR3 coding DNA: TGCGCCAGCAGCCAACCGGGACAGGGGGGTGAAAAACTGTTTTTT. It specifies CASSQPGQGGEKLFF.